Detailed here is one T cell receptor (beta chain). These data belong to a study of technical replicates of blood from several donors. V was pared by 0 bases and J by 3 bases, with 14 bases between. This CDR3 region has 16 residues. Germline assignment: CDR1 MNHEY and CDR2 SVGAGI. Assay used: immunoSEQ multiplex PCR; TCRdb lists only in-frame clones, some missing. Among about 70,000 clones listed, about nine tenths were seen once. This chain connects TRBV6-5 to TRBJ1-1, with D perhaps matching TRBD1 (6 bases). The sequence derives from a human donor in good health. What was sequenced was T cells isolated from PBMCs. CDR3 in DNA: TGTGCCAGCAGTTACTCGGGGGGGCTTGGGGACACTGAAGCTTTCTTT. Translated: CASSYSGGLGDTEAFF.